This is a list of T cell receptor beta chains from one sample in a study of spatial heterogeneity in lung cancer. TCRdb independently ran MiXCR on the 5' RACE reads; one entry per CDR3 protein. The data hold about 25,000 distinct CDR3 sequences, with approximately 9.5% observed a single time. Sequenced material: lung tumor tissue, taken at surgery. Source of these receptors: a male donor with early-stage non-small cell lung cancer. The CDR3 runs from the conserved cysteine through the conserved F or W. The order of the fields is J gene, D gene, clone size, V gene, CDR3 length, CDR3 protein, CDR3 DNA. D genes are given only for firm matches. Clone size is given for some rows only: seen once, a few or many times, or a class if the clone is expanded.

TRBJ2-7 . many TRBV20-1 15 CSARVPPGLTNEQYF TGCAGTGCTAGAGTCCCCCCAGGGTTGACGAACGAGCAGTACTTC
TRBJ2-1 TRBD1 . TRBV15 16 CATSRDQMRGQSEQFF TGTGCCACCAGCAGAGATCAAATGAGGGGGCAGAGTGAGCAGTTCTTC
TRBJ1-2 . many TRBV11-2 16 CASGHRYGPGSNRYTF TGTGCCAGCGGGCATCGGTACGGACCGGGGTCCAACCGCTACACCTTC
TRBJ1-1 TRBD1 many TRBV5-1 16 CASRDTGQGFDTEAFF TGCGCCAGCAGGGACACGGGACAGGGGTTTGACACTGAAGCTTTCTTT
TRBJ1-2 . many TRBV3-1 12 CASSQEGAGYTF TGTGCCAGCAGCCAAGAGGGGGCAGGCTACACCTTC
TRBJ2-3 . . TRBV20-1 11 CSARVKYTQYF TGCAGTGCTAGAGTAAAGTATACGCAGTATTTT
TRBJ2-3 TRBD2 many TRBV27 18 CASSWTRLAGATTDTQYF TGTGCCAGCAGTTGGACCCGCCTGGCGGGAGCTACCACAGATACGCAGTATTTT
TRBJ2-1 TRBD2 many TRBV7-6 16 CASSLLAGGSNNEQFF TGTGCCAGCAGCTTGTTAGCGGGAGGTTCAAACAATGAGCAGTTCTTC
TRBJ1-5 TRBD1 many TRBV2 16 CASSEIGTGKSQPQHF TGTGCCAGCAGTGAAATAGGGACAGGGAAGAGTCAGCCCCAGCATTTT
TRBJ2-7 . . TRBV3-1 13 CASSQVDSYEQYF TGTGCCAGCAGCCAAGTGGACTCCTACGAGCAGTACTTC
TRBJ1-2 . few TRBV28 14 CASSSPGSPHGYTF TGTGCCAGCAGTTCCCCGGGGTCTCCCCATGGCTACACCTTC
TRBJ1-2 TRBD1 many TRBV7-2 14 CASSSQGVNGGYTF TGTGCCAGCAGCTCACAGGGGGTCAACGGTGGCTACACCTTC
TRBJ2-1 TRBD2 . TRBV20-1 17 CSATSGTTFRSYNEQFF TGCAGTGCTACTTCCGGGACTACCTTTCGCTCCTACAATGAGCAGTTCTTC
TRBJ2-7 TRBD1 many TRBV7-2 14 CASSPGQGFYEQYF TGTGCCAGCAGCCCAGGACAGGGATTCTACGAGCAGTACTTC
TRBJ2-5 TRBD1 . TRBV4-1 15 CASSHRDRDRETQYF TGCGCCAGCAGCCACCGGGACAGGGATCGAGAGACCCAGTACTTC
TRBJ1-3 . medium-sized TRBV9 16 CASSAGPKVDGNTIYF TGTGCCAGCAGCGCAGGACCCAAGGTAGACGGAAACACCATATATTTT
TRBJ1-1 . many TRBV20-1 15 CSATRGAVRNTEAFF TGCAGTGCTACGAGGGGGGCTGTCAGGAACACTGAAGCTTTCTTT
TRBJ1-1 TRBD1 few TRBV3-1 16 CASSPHPQGASAEAFF TGTGCCAGCAGCCCCCACCCGCAGGGGGCGAGCGCTGAAGCTTTCTTT
TRBJ2-7 TRBD1 few TRBV5-1 14 CASSTGQGAFEQYF TGCGCCAGCAGCACGGGACAGGGGGCATTCGAGCAGTACTTC
TRBJ2-3 TRBD1 many TRBV4-3 18 CASSQDRGTGGHTDTQYF TGCGCCAGCAGCCAAGATAGAGGGACAGGGGGACACACAGATACGCAGTATTTT
TRBJ1-1 . many TRBV7-9 13 CASSFGLTTEAFF TGTGCCAGCAGCTTTGGGCTTACCACTGAAGCTTTCTTT
TRBJ2-1 TRBD1 many TRBV11-2 17 CASSLDPRDRVRNEQFF TGTGCCAGCAGCTTAGATCCCAGGGACAGGGTAAGAAATGAGCAGTTCTTC
TRBJ1-1 TRBD1 large TRBV28 13 CASSSPDRAEAFF TGTGCCAGCAGTTCACCGGACAGGGCTGAAGCTTTCTTT
TRBJ2-6 . many TRBV6-4 15 CASSPGQSGANVLTF TGTGCCAGCAGTCCCGGCCAGTCTGGGGCCAACGTCCTGACTTTC
TRBJ2-7 . . TRBV5-1 13 CASSVVQRAPLFF TGCGCCAGCAGCGTGGTTCAAAGGGCTCCCCTCTTCTTC
TRBJ2-7 . few TRBV4-2 11 CASSQEDEQYF TGTGCCAGCAGCCAAGAGGACGAGCAGTACTTC
TRBJ1-5 . many TRBV6-6 12 CASRGSNQPQHF TGTGCCTCAAGGGGAAGCAATCAGCCCCAGCATTTT
TRBJ2-1 TRBD2 few TRBV10-3 13 CAISPGTSNEQFF TGTGCCATCAGCCCCGGGACTAGCAATGAGCAGTTCTTC
TRBJ2-4 TRBD1 medium-sized TRBV7-9 13 CASSLASGTGQNF TGTGCCAGCAGCTTAGCTTCGGGGACAGGACAGAACTTC
TRBJ2-2 . many TRBV7-2 16 CASSLTLALNTGELFF TGTGCCAGCAGCTTGACTTTGGCTTTGAACACCGGGGAGCTGTTTTTT
TRBJ2-2 . . TRBV14 15 CASSQPGGITGELFF TGTGCCAGCAGCCAGCCTGGCGGTATCACCGGGGAGCTGTTTTTT
TRBJ1-1 . . TRBV7-2 12 CASSSIPPEAFF TGTGCCAGCAGCTCTATACCTCCTGAAGCTTTCTTT
TRBJ2-7 TRBD2 . TRBV30 12 CAWSVGSGKQYF TGTGCCTGGAGTGTTGGTAGCGGGAAGCAGTACTTC
TRBJ2-1 TRBD1 . TRBV24-1 16 CATSDPGTGGHNEQFF TGTGCCACCAGTGACCCCGGGACAGGGGGACACAATGAGCAGTTCTTC
TRBJ1-4 . . TRBV6-5 14 CASSYGGKNEKLFF TGTGCCAGCAGTTATGGGGGCAAGAATGAAAAACTGTTTTTT
TRBJ2-3 TRBD1 . TRBV5-1 14 CASGQGADTDTQYF TGCGCCAGCGGACAGGGGGCCGACACAGATACGCAGTATTTT
TRBJ2-4 . many TRBV30 13 CAWSPGPQNIQYF TGTGCCTGGAGTCCCGGGCCCCAAAACATTCAGTACTTC
TRBJ2-2 TRBD1 many TRBV15 15 CATSGRDSNTGELFF TGTGCCACCAGCGGACGGGACAGTAACACCGGGGAGCTGTTTTTT
TRBJ1-2 . medium-sized TRBV18 14 CASSPPQDSYGYTF TGTGCCAGCTCACCACCGCAGGACAGCTATGGCTACACCTTC
TRBJ2-7 TRBD1 many TRBV28 13 CASSLGQNYEQYF TGTGCCAGCAGTTTGGGACAGAACTACGAGCAGTACTTC
TRBJ1-5 TRBD1 few TRBV5-1 15 CASRVTGEGNQPQHF TGCGCCAGCAGGGTGACAGGGGAAGGCAATCAGCCCCAGCATTTT